One and the same sample provided the 13 T cell receptor beta chains below, sequenced in a study of T cell repertoires in cytomegalovirus infection. The antigens these receptors bind are not known. One entry per CDR3 protein results from TCRdb running MiXCR on the reads. The sample has approximately 270,000 distinct CDR3 sequences, roughly a fifth seen once. Source: cultured PBMCs, taken from culture after CMV antigen stimulation. The receptors were gathered from a human donor in good health (CMV status not recorded). Some clones in this sample may be carry-over from other donors' samples.

The chain links TRBV29-1 to TRBJ1-4, with a weak D call TRBD1 (5 bases). CDR3 length: 14 residues. Germline V lookup: CDR1 SQVTM, CDR2 ANQGSEA. V lost 5 bases to trimming and J lost 8 bases, with 18 bases between them. DNA of the CDR3: TGCAGCGTTAGGCGGCAGGGAACCGAAGAAAAACTGTTTTTT. This encodes CSVRRQGTEEKLFF.

The V call is TRBV7-9, the J call TRBJ2-3; TRBD1 agrees at 11 bases. The CDR3 is 15 residues long. V trimming: 8 bases; J trimming: 6 bases; junction bases outside the gene matches: 10. CDR1 and CDR2 from the germline V gene are SEHNR and FQNEAQ (reference sequence). CDR3 nucleotide sequence: TGTGCCAGCGGCGGCGGACAGGGGGCGTCGGATACGCAGTATTTT. It encodes CASGGGQGASDTQYF.

This clonotype was counted a few times. The CDR3 coding sequence is TGCAGTGCTAGAGAGGGGTTTATTCGCAATCAGCCCCAGCATTTT. Its translation: CSAREGFIRNQPQHF. The V gene is TRBV20-1, the J gene TRBJ1-5, with unresolved D. Per the germline V gene, CDR1 is DFQATT and CDR2 is SNEGSKA (reference sequence). V shed 0 bases and J shed 2 bases, with 11 bases lying between them. The CDR3 has 15 residues.

The table lists this clonotype with many counts. The gene calls are TRBV7-2 and TRBJ2-2; 9 bases fit TRBD1. The CDR3 runs to 15 residues. J lost 5 bases, V lost 1 base, and 2 bases had no gene match. Germline CDR1 and CDR2: SGHTA and FQGNSA. CDR3 nucleotides: TGTGCCAGCAGCTTAGGGGGACAGGGTACCGGGGAGCTGTTTTTT. Its protein product is CASSLGGQGTGELFF.

This clonotype has a count of ten or more. V and J are TRBV7-8 and TRBJ2-1, with D perhaps TRBD2 (6 bases). V lost 5 bases and J lost 9, with 17 bases in between. CDR3 length: 14 residues. Germline CDR1 is SGHVS and CDR2 is FQNEAQ. CDR3: CASSPGPVGGEQFF. CDR3 DNA sequence: TGTGCCAGCAGCCCTGGGCCTGTGGGGGGTGAGCAGTTCTTC.

The chain employs TRBV4-3 and TRBJ1-1; D might be TRBD1 (6 bases). The CDR3 loop spans 16 amino acids. Germline values: CDR1 LGHNA, CDR2 YSLEER. The V gene lost 4 bases and the J gene lost 2 bases, with 17 bases spanning the gap. The chain's CDR3 is CASSPPWTGANTEAFF. The CDR3 DNA follows: TGCGCCAGCAGCCCCCCTTGGACGGGGGCTAACACTGAAGCTTTCTTT.

This clonotype has just a few counts. The chain recombines TRBV29-1 with TRBJ2-2; 7 nucleotides align to TRBD1. Germline loops: CDR1 SQVTM, CDR2 ANQGSEA. V lost 4 bases, J lost 1 base, and 3 bases stayed unmatched. The CDR3 runs 14 residues. In DNA, the CDR3 is TGCAGCGTTGGGGGGACAGTGAACACCGGGGAGCTGTTTTTT. Translating gives CSVGGTVNTGELFF.

This clonotype was counted a few times. The V gene is TRBV20-1, the J gene TRBJ2-7, with TRBD1 matching over 8 bases. The V gene's germline CDR1 is DFQATT and CDR2 SNEGSKA (reference sequence). Trimming cost V 7 bases and J 2 bases; bases outside gene matches: 10. CDR3 length equals 14 residues. This CDR3 is CSGEDRGKTYEQYF. CDR3 DNA sequence: TGCAGTGGGGAAGACAGGGGAAAAACCTACGAGCAGTACTTC.

This clonotype was seen only a few times. The chain uses TRBV19 and TRBJ1-2; tentative D call: TRBD1 (5 bases). The CDR3 runs to 13 residues. V was pared by 3 bases and J by 2 bases, with 7 bases between. CDR1 LNHDA and CDR2 SQIVND come from the germline V gene (reference sequence). CDR3 residues: CASSMWGNYGYTF. The CDR3 DNA is TGTGCCAGTAGTATGTGGGGGAACTATGGCTACACCTTC.

Concerning this clonotype: The junction shows a germline mismatch at one end, possibly a read error. The J gene is TRBJ2-5, the V gene TRBV7-7; D is possibly TRBD1 (6 bases). The CDR3 is 13 residues long. Per the germline V gene, CDR1 is SSHAT and CDR2 is FNYEAQ (reference sequence). CDR3 sequence reads: CASSRQVQETQYF. The CDR3 DNA reads TGTGCTAGCAGCCGACAGGTCCAAGAGACCCAGTACTTC.

This clonotype came up many times. This sequence joins TRBV7-2 and TRBJ1-5; D uncertain. The germline V gene encodes CDR1 SGHTA and CDR2 FQGNSA. Trimming shortened V by 5 bases and J by 1 base, and 15 bases separated the two germline ends. The CDR3 consists of 16 residues. The CDR3 protein is CASSPLGLWSNQPQHF. The CDR3 DNA reads TGTGCCAGCAGCCCCCTCGGGCTCTGGAGCAATCAGCCCCAGCATTTT.

A few counts support this clonotype. The V gene is TRBV27, the J gene TRBJ1-1, with D unresolved. CDR1 and CDR2 (germline): MNHEY, SMNVEV (reference sequence). The CDR3 runs to 14 residues. Trimming took 3 bases from V and 7 from J, leaving 15 bases between them. In DNA, the CDR3 is TGTGCCAGCAGTTTTGTCAGGTCGGGGAGTGAAGCTTTCTTT. As protein: CASSFVRSGSEAFF.

The chain combines TRBV20-1 with TRBJ2-5; weak D call: TRBD1 (6 bases). Trimming removed 6 bases at V and 5 bases at J, with 19 bases between. The CDR3 covers 14 residues. CDR1 and CDR2 from the germline V gene are DFQATT and SNEGSKA (reference sequence). CDR3 protein: CSAAKQGPSETQYF. The CDR3 nucleotides are TGCAGTGCCGCCAAACAGGGACCTTCGGAGACCCAGTACTTC.